Below are 27 T cell receptor beta chains sequenced from a single sample in a study of CD8 T cells in Susac syndrome. An amount of RNA that ranged from about 0.45 to 1 ug was reverse transcribed with random hexamers. MiXCR, run by TCRdb on the immunoSEQ multiplex PCR reads, gives a single entry per CDR3 protein. The sample has some 200,000 distinct CDR3 sequences, around 93% seen once. The sequenced sample was CD8+ T cells from PBMCs. The receptor set was obtained from a human donor with Susac syndrome.

V usage is TRBV6-4 and J usage is TRBJ1-6; no clear D gene. From germline, CDR1 is MRHNA and CDR2 SNTAGT. This CDR3 contains 16 residues. V gave up 0 bases and J gave up 5 bases, with 11 bases separating them. Here the CDR3 reads CASSDSSPYDNSPLHF. CDR3 coding DNA: TGTGCCAGCAGTGACTCGTCCCCCTATGATAATTCACCCCTCCACTTT.

V gene TRBV7-9 combines with J gene TRBJ1-2, with a tentative D call TRBD1 (5 bases). The CDR3 is 13 residues long. The germline V gene encodes CDR1 SEHNR and CDR2 FQNEAQ (reference sequence). Trimming removed 6 bases from V and 1 base from J, with 9 bases in between. The CDR3 sequence is CASRKDSNYGYTF. CDR3 DNA sequence: TGTGCCAGCAGAAAAGACAGTAACTATGGCTACACCTTC.

The chain recombines TRBV7-8 with TRBJ2-2; 8 bases map to TRBD2. Germline-derived CDR1 and CDR2 are SGHVS and FQNEAQ. The CDR3 spans 16 residues. With V trimmed by 3 bases and J by 1 base, 4 bases remained unmatched. CDR3 sequence (DNA): TGTGCCAGCAGCTTTGTTCTAGCGGGGAACACCGGGGAGCTGTTTTTT. This sequence encodes CASSFVLAGNTGELFF. Drawing the rest from reference TRBV7-8 and TRBJ2-2, the complete variable domain is GAGVSQSPRYKVAKRGQDVALRCDPISGHVSLFWYQQALGQGPEFLTYFQNEAQLDKSGLPSDRFFAERPEGSVSTLKIQRTQQEDSAVYLCASSFVLAGNTGELFFGEGSRLTVL.

CDR3 region: CASSQDPPGSVGEKLFF. In DNA, the CDR3 is TGCGCCAGCAGCCAAGATCCCCCGGGGTCGGTTGGTGAAAAACTGTTTTTT. V is TRBV4-1 and J is TRBJ1-4; D not certain. Per germline, CDR1 MGHRA and CDR2 YSYEKL. V was trimmed by 0 bases and J by 7 bases, leaving 18 bases between them. The CDR3 totals 17 residues.

J is TRBJ2-7 and V is TRBV27; a possible D gene is TRBD1 (6 bases). CDR3 length equals 14 residues. V was cut by 4 bases and J by 2 bases, with 12 bases left in between. The germline V gene has CDR1 MNHEY and CDR2 SMNVEV (reference sequence). CDR3 coding DNA: TGTGCCAGCAGTTCGACAGGATCTCCCTACGAGCAGTACTTC. This gives the protein CASSSTGSPYEQYF.

The gene calls are TRBV7-9 and TRBJ2-5; 10 bases agree with TRBD1. Germline-derived CDR1 and CDR2 are SEHNR and FQNEAQ (reference sequence). J lost 0 bases, V lost 5 bases, and 12 bases had no gene match. This CDR3 comprises 18 residues. The CDR3 spells CASSLGTGALWYQETQYF. The CDR3 DNA sequence: TGTGCCAGCAGCCTTGGGACAGGGGCTCTGTGGTACCAAGAGACCCAGTACTTC. Together with reference TRBV7-9 and TRBJ2-5, the CDR3 gives the full variable domain: DTGVSQNPRHKITKRGQNVTFRCDPISEHNRLYWYRQTLGQGPEFLTYFQNEAQLEKSRLLSDRFSAERPKGSFSTLEIQRTEQGDSAMYLCASSLGTGALWYQETQYFGPGTRLLVL.

The chain is built from TRBV18 and TRBJ1-2, with D possibly matching TRBD1 (5 bases). Trimming removed 3 bases at V and 2 bases at J, with 10 bases between. This CDR3 contains 14 residues. Looked up from germline, CDR1 is KGHSH and CDR2 is LQKENI. The CDR3 is CASSPTDLNYGYTF. The CDR3 nucleotides are TGTGCCAGCTCACCGACAGACCTCAACTATGGCTACACCTTC. The full variable domain, completed using reference TRBV18 and TRBJ1-2, is NAGVMQNPRHLVRRRGQEARLRCSPMKGHSHVYWYRQLPEEGLKFMVYLQKENIIDESGMPKERFSAEFPKEGPSILRIQQVVRGDSAAYFCASSPTDLNYGYTFGSGTRLTVV.

The chain's CDR3 is CASKQKGPPSYNEQFF. The CDR3 nucleotides are TGTGCCAGCAAACAAAAGGGACCGCCTTCCTACAATGAGCAGTTCTTC. This chain joins TRBV28 and TRBJ2-1, with D possibly being TRBD1 or TRBD2 (5 bases each). Trimming stripped 7 bases from V and 1 base from J, with 17 bases between. Germline V gene sequence: CDR1 MDHEN, CDR2 SYDVKM. The CDR3 is 16 amino acids.

The chain employs TRBV20-1 and TRBJ2-1, with a weak D call TRBD1 (6 bases). CDR3 length: 20 amino acids. V was trimmed by 1 base and J by 0 bases, leaving 25 bases between them. Per the germline V gene, CDR1 is DFQATT and CDR2 is SNEGSKA (reference sequence). Here the CDR3 reads CSARAGLGRGQRRSYNEQFF. CDR3 sequence (DNA): TGCAGTGCTAGAGCCGGCCTCGGAAGGGGACAACGACGCTCCTACAATGAGCAGTTCTTC.

In DNA form, the CDR3 reads TGTGCCAGCAGCTTCGGGGTGCTAGCGGGGGGCTACGAGCAGTACTTC. Encoded protein: CASSFGVLAGGYEQYF. This chain connects TRBV7-9 to TRBJ2-7, with 11 bases lining up with TRBD2. CDR1 and CDR2 (germline): SEHNR, FQNEAQ (reference sequence). The CDR3 is made up of 16 amino acids. V lost 3 bases, J lost 3 bases, and 7 bases stayed unmatched.

The rearrangement joins TRBV12-3 or TRBV12-4 to TRBJ1-3, with 9 bases matching TRBD1. V dropped 5 bases and J dropped 2; count of bases not matched to a gene: 7. This CDR3 has 16 amino acids. Here the CDR3 DNA reads TGTGCCAGCAGTCTCTACCGGGACAGGGCTGGAAACACCATATATTTT. As protein: CASSLYRDRAGNTIYF.

V is TRBV7-9 and J is TRBJ2-2; D may be TRBD1 (5 bases). Trimming took off 5 bases at V and 6 bases at J, with 16 bases between the two ends. This CDR3 has 15 residues. Germline V gives CDR1 SEHNR, CDR2 FQNEAQ (reference sequence). CDR3 nucleotide sequence: TGTGCCAGCAGCACAAACCCCAGGGTTGCCGGGGAGCTGTTTTTT. Its protein is CASSTNPRVAGELFF. The full variable domain, completed using reference TRBV7-9 and TRBJ2-2, is DTGVSQNPRHKITKRGQNVTFRCDPISEHNRLYWYRQTLGQGPEFLTYFQNEAQLEKSRLLSDRFSAERPKGSFSTLEIQRTEQGDSAMYLCASSTNPRVAGELFFGEGSRLTVL.

The chain uses TRBV4-2 and TRBJ1-2; D possibly corresponds to TRBD1 (5 bases). There are 16 residues in the CDR3. V lost 0 bases to trimming and J lost 2 bases, with 13 bases between them. Germline V gives CDR1 LGHNA, CDR2 YNFKEQ. This CDR3 is CASSQDQSGINYGYTF. CDR3 coding DNA: TGTGCCAGCAGCCAAGATCAATCAGGGATCAACTATGGCTACACCTTC.

This chain uses TRBV30 with TRBJ2-7; D not certain. Germline CDR1 GTSNPN, CDR2 SVGIG (reference sequence). The CDR3 spans 13 residues. The CDR3 protein is CAWDGGAPYEQYF. In nucleotides, the CDR3 is TGTGCTTGGGATGGCGGCGCTCCCTACGAGCAGTACTTC.

This chain connects TRBV12-3 or TRBV12-4 to TRBJ1-5; a weak D match, TRBD1 (6 bases). V was cut by 6 bases and J by 0 bases, with 12 bases left in between. The CDR3 is 15 residues long. Here the CDR3 reads CASSPGTYSNQPQHF. CDR3 DNA sequence: TGTGCCAGCAGCCCCGGGACATATAGCAATCAGCCCCAGCATTTT.

This chain links TRBV7-9 with TRBJ2-7; no clear D. The V and J ends lost 4 bases and 4 bases respectively, with 8 bases between them. CDR3 length: 12 residues. Germline V gene data show CDR1 as SEHNR and CDR2 as FQNEAQ (reference sequence). Here the CDR3 DNA reads TGTGCCAGCAGCTACAACCAATACGAGCAGTACTTC. Its protein is CASSYNQYEQYF.

Written as DNA, the CDR3 is TGTGCCAGTTTGGACTTACGTTTCTCCTACGAGCAGTACTTC. Translated: CASLDLRFSYEQYF. The chain joins TRBV7-2 to TRBJ2-7; TRBD2 might be the D (5 bases). This CDR3 has 14 residues. Germline V CDR1 and CDR2: SGHTA, FQGNSA. The ends were cut back, 9 bases at V and 0 bases at J, with 15 bases in the middle.

The chain employs TRBV6-2 or TRBV6-3 and TRBJ2-1; 7 bases match TRBD1. The germline V gene encodes CDR1 MNHEY and CDR2 SVGEGT. Trimming removed 5 bases from V and 5 bases from J; junction bases left unmatched: 6. This CDR3 region has 14 residues. This CDR3 reads CASSQTGPHNEQFF. The CDR3 nucleotides are TGTGCCAGCAGTCAGACAGGGCCTCACAATGAGCAGTTCTTC.

V gene TRBV19 combines with J gene TRBJ2-6; D unresolved. V was pared by 0 bases and J by 9 bases, with 9 bases between. Germline V gene lookup returns CDR1 LNHDA and CDR2 SQIVND (reference sequence). CDR3 length equals 14 residues. The CDR3 coding sequence is TGTGCCAGTAGTATAGATCCAACGGTCAACGTCCTGACTTTC. Residues: CASSIDPTVNVLTF. The entire variable domain, with the rest obtained from reference TRBV19 and TRBJ2-6, is as follows: DGGITQSPKYLFRKEGQNVTLSCEQNLNHDAMYWYRQDPGQGLRLIYYSQIVNDFQKGDIAEGYSVSREKKESFPLTVTSAQKNPTAFYLCASSIDPTVNVLTFGAGSRLTVL.

The chain combines TRBV5-1 with TRBJ1-4; D not certain. Germline V gene data show CDR1 as SGHRS and CDR2 as YFSETQ. The CDR3 is made up of 16 amino acids. Deletions cut 0 bases from V and 8 bases from J, with 17 bases between. The CDR3 here is CASSLVSQDAEEKLFF. DNA of the CDR3: TGCGCCAGCAGCTTGGTTTCTCAAGATGCAGAAGAAAAACTGTTTTTT.

The chain employs TRBV6-5 and TRBJ1-1; D is perhaps TRBD1 (5 bases). The germline V gene has CDR1 MNHEY and CDR2 SVGAGI. This CDR3 is 17 amino acids long. Trimming stripped 3 bases from V and 2 bases from J, with 19 bases between. CDR3 in amino acids: CASSYTVGRDANTEAFF. The CDR3 coding sequence is TGTGCCAGCAGTTATACGGTCGGAAGGGACGCTAACACTGAAGCTTTCTTT.

A few counts support this clonotype. CDR3 sequence: CASSVGQSSYEQYF. CDR3 DNA sequence: TGTGCCAGCAGCGTGGGACAGAGCTCCTACGAGCAGTACTTC. The chain couples TRBV9 to TRBJ2-7; TRBD1 matches 7 bases. Trimming at V came to 2 bases and at J to 0 bases, leaving 2 bases not matched to a gene. Per the germline V gene, CDR1 is SGDLS and CDR2 is YYNGEE. This CDR3 region has 14 residues.

The CDR3, as DNA: TGCAGCGCACGGACAGGGGGCGCAGACTATGGCTACACCTTC. Amino acid sequence: CSARTGGADYGYTF. The chain is built from TRBV29-1 and TRBJ1-2, with TRBD1 matching over 11 bases. The CDR3 sequence is 14 residues long. Trimming removed 7 bases from V and 3 bases from J; junction bases left unmatched: 7. From germline, CDR1 is SQVTM and CDR2 ANQGSEA.

The chain carries TRBV19 and TRBJ1-5; 8 nucleotides line up with TRBD1. Germline CDR1 reads LNHDA; CDR2 reads SQIVND (reference sequence). This CDR3 comprises 15 residues. The ends lost 9 bases at V and 2 bases at J; junction bases unmatched: 9. The CDR3 spells CASTGGLDGNQPQHF. CDR3 sequence (DNA): TGTGCCAGCACAGGGGGATTGGACGGCAATCAGCCCCAGCATTTT.

The chain joins TRBV7-8 to TRBJ2-1; D not certain. V lost 3 bases, J lost 6 bases, and 12 bases lay in between. The length of the CDR3 is 14 residues. CDR1 SGHVS and CDR2 FQNEAQ come from the germline V gene. This chain's CDR3 is CASSFNHASNEQFF. CDR3 coding DNA: TGTGCCAGCAGCTTCAACCACGCATCCAATGAGCAGTTCTTC.

The chain couples TRBV10-3 to TRBJ2-3, with TRBD1 identical over 9 bases. The CDR3 loop spans 15 amino acids. V lost 7 bases, J lost 0 bases, and 5 bases stayed unmatched. Germline loops: CDR1 ENHRY, CDR2 SYGVKD. This chain's CDR3 is CAITSTGGSTDTQYF. CDR3 coding DNA: TGTGCCATCACTTCGACAGGGGGTAGCACAGATACGCAGTATTTT.

The rearrangement uses TRBV27 and TRBJ1-1; unclear D gene. The CDR3 loop spans 11 amino acids. Germline loops: CDR1 MNHEY, CDR2 SMNVEV (reference sequence). Trimming removed 8 bases from V and 1 base from J, with 5 bases in between. The CDR3 loop reads CASGENTEAFF. DNA of the CDR3: TGTGCCAGCGGAGAGAACACTGAAGCTTTCTTT.